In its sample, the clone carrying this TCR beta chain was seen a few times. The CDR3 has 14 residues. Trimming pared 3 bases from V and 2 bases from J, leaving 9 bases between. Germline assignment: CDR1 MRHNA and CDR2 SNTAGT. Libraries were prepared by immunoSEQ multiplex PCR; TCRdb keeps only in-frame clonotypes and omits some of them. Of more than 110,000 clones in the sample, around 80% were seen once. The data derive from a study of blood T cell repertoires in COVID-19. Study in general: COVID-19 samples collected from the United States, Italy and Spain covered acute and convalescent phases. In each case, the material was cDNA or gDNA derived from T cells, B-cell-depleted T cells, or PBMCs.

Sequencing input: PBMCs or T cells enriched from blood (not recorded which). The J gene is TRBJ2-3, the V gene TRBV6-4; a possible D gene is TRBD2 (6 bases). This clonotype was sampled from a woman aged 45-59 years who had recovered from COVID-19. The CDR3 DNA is TGTGCCAGCAGTGAGGGCGGGGCCACAGATACGCAGTATTTT. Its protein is CASSEGGATDTQYF.